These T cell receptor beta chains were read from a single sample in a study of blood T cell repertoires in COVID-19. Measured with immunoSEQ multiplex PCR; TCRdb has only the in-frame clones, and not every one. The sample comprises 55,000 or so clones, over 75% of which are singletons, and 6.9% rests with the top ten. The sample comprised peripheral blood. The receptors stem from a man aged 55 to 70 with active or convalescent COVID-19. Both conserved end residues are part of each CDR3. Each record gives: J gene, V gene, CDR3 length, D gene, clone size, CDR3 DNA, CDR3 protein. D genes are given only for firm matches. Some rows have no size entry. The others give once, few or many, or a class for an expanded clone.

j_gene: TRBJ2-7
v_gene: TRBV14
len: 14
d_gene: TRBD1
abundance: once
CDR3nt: TGTGCCAGCAGCCCTTGGACAGGCTCCTACGAGCAGTACTTC
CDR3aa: CASSPWTGSYEQYF

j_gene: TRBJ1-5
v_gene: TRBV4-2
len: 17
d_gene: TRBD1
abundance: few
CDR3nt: TGTGCCAGCAGCCAAGTTGGGACAGGGCGGAGCAATCAGCCCCAGCATTTT
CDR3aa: CASSQVGTGRSNQPQHF

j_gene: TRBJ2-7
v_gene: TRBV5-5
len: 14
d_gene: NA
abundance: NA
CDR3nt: TGTGCCAGCAGCCTTCACAGGGAACTCTACGAGCAGTACTTC
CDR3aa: CASSLHRELYEQYF

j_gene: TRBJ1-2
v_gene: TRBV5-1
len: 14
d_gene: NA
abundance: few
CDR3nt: TGCGCCAGCAGAAAGGCGGTCGCGGAGAGTGGCTACACCTTC
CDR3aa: CASRKAVAESGYTF

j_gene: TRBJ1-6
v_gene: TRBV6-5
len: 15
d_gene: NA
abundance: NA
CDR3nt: TGTGCCACCATACCGCGGGTCTCCTATAATTCACCCCTCCACTTT
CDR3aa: CATIPRVSYNSPLHF

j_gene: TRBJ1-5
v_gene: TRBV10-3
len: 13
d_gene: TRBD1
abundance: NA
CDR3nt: TGTGCCATCAGTGACAGGGGGAATCAGCCCCAGCATTTT
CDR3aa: CAISDRGNQPQHF

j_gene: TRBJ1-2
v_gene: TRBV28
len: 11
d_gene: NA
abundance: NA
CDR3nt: TGTGCCAGCAACGTCGGGTATGGCTACACCTTC
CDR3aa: CASNVGYGYTF

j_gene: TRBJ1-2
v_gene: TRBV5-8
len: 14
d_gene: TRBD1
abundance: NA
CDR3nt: TGTGCCAGCAGCTTGTACAGGGGGCATGGGGGCTACACCTTC
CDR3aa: CASSLYRGHGGYTF

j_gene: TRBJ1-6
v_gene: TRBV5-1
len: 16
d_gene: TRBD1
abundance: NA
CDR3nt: TGCGCCAGCAGCTTGGGGGGACAGGGGAGCAATTCACCCCTCCACTTT
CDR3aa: CASSLGGQGSNSPLHF

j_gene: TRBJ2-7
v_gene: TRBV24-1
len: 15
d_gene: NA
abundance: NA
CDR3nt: TGTGCCACCAGTGCAGTTGGTGCCGGGGGCTACGAGCAGTACTTC
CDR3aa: CATSAVGAGGYEQYF

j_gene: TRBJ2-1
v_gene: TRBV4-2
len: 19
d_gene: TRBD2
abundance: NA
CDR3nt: TGTGCCAGCAGCCAAGCTTTCTCTAGCGGGGGGCCAAGAAACAATGAGCAGTTCTTC
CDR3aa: CASSQAFSSGGPRNNEQFF

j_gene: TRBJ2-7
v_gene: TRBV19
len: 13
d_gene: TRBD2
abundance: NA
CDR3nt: TGTGCCCGCGGGAGGGTTAGCTCCTACGAGCAGTACTTC
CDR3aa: CARGRVSSYEQYF

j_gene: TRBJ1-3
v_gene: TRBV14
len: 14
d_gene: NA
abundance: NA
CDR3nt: TGTGCCAGCAGCCAAGACAGGGTGGCGGACACCATATATTTT
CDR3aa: CASSQDRVADTIYF

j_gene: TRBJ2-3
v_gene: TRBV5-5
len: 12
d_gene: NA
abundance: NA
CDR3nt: TGTGCCAGCAGCGCGATCACAGATACGCAGTATTTT
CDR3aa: CASSAITDTQYF

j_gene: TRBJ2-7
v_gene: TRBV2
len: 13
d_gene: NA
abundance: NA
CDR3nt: TGTGCCAGCACTGTTGATAGCGCGGGCGAGCAGTACTTC
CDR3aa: CASTVDSAGEQYF

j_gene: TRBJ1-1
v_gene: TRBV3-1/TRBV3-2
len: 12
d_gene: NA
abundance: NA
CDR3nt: TGTGCCAGCACCCGACAGAACACTGAAGCTTTCTTT
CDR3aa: CASTRQNTEAFF

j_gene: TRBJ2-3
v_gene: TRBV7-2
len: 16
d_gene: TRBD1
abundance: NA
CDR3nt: TGTGCCAGCAGCTTACTGTTAGGGACAGCCACAGATACGCAGTATTTT
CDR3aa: CASSLLLGTATDTQYF

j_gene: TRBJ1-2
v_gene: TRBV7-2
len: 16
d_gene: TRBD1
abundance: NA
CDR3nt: TGTGCCAGCAGCCCGGGACAGGGACAAGCTAACTATGGCTACACCTTC
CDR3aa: CASSPGQGQANYGYTF

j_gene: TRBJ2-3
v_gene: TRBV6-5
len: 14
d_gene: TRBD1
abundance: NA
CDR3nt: TGTGCCAGCTCTAAGACAGGGGGTAAAGATACGCAGTATTTT
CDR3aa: CASSKTGGKDTQYF

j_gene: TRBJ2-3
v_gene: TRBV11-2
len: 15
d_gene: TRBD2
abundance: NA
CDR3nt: TGTGCCAGCAGCATTAGCGGGAGAGGTGCAGATACGCAGTATTTT
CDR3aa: CASSISGRGADTQYF

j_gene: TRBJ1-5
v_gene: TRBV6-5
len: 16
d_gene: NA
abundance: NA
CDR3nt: TGTGCCAGCAGTTACTCGGCACAGGGTGCCAATCAGCCCCAGCATTTT
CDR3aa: CASSYSAQGANQPQHF

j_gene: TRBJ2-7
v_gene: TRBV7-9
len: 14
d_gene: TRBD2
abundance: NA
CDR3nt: TGTGCCAGCAGCATAGCGGGGGGGCCACGCGAGCAGTACTTC
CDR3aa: CASSIAGGPREQYF

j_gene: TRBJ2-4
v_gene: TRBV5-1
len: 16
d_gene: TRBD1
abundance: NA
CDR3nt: TGCGCCAGCAGCCCTGGACAGGGGCTAGCCAAAAACATTCAGTACTTC
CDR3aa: CASSPGQGLAKNIQYF

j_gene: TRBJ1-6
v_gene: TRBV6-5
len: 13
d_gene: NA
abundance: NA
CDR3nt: TGTGCCAGCAAGGGGGGGATGGCGAGTCCCCTCCACTTT
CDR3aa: CASKGGMASPLHF

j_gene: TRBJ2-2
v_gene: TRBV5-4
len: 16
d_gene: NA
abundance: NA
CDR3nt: TGTGCCAGCAGCTTAGCCGGGACACTACTCACCGGGGAGCTGTTTTTT
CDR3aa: CASSLAGTLLTGELFF

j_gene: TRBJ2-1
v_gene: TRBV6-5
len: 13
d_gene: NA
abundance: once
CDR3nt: TGTGCCAGCAGTTCCCTCAGGTTGGATGAGCAGTTCTTC
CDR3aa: CASSSLRLDEQFF

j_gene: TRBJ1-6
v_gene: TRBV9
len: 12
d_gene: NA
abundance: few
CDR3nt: TGTGCCAGCAGCGGGCTGAATTCACCCCTCCACTTT
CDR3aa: CASSGLNSPLHF

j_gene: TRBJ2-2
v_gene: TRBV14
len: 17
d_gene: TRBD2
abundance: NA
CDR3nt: TGTGCCAGCAGCCAAGACCGACTAGCGGGAGCCCCCGGGGAGCTGTTTTTT
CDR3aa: CASSQDRLAGAPGELFF

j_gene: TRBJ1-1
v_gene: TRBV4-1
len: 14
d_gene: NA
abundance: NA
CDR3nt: TGCGCCAGCAACCCAGGGGCGAGGAACACTGAAGCTTTCTTT
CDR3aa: CASNPGARNTEAFF

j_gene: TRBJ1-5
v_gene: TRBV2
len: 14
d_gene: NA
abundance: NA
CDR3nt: TGTGCCAGCAGTGTGGCAGGGAGGACTCAGCCCCAGCATTTT
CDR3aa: CASSVAGRTQPQHF

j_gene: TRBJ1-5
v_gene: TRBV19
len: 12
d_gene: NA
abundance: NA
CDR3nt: TGTGCCAGTACAGGGCGGAATCAGCCCCAGCATTTT
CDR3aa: CASTGRNQPQHF

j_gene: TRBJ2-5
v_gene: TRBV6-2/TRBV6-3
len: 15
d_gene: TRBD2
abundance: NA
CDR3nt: TGTGCCAGCAGTTCAATAGCGGGGGGTATGGAGACCCAGTACTTC
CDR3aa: CASSSIAGGMETQYF

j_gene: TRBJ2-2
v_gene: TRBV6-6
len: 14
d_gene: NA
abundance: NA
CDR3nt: TGTGCCAGCAGCATCGACAGGAACACCGGGGAGCTGTTTTTT
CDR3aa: CASSIDRNTGELFF

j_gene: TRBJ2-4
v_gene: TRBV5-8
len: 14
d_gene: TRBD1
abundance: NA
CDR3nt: TGTGCCAGCAGCGTTGGGACAGGGGGTTACATTCAGTACTTC
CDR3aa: CASSVGTGGYIQYF

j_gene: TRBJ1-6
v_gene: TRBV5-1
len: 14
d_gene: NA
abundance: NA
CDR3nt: TGCGCCAGCAGCGAGGGAGGATATAATTCACCCCTCCACTTT
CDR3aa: CASSEGGYNSPLHF

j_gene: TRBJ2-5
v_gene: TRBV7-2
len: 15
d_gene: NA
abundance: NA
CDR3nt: TGTGCCAGCAGCAGAACGGGACAACTGAGGGAGACCCAGTACTTC
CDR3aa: CASSRTGQLRETQYF

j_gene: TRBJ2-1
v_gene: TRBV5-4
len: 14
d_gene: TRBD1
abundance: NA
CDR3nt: TGTGCCAGCAGCTCCTACAGGGGGACGAATGAGCAGTTCTTC
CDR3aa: CASSSYRGTNEQFF

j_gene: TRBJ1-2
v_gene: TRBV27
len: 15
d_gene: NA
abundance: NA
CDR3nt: TGTGCCAGCAGTCCTAACTGGCAGGGGAACTATGGCTACACCTTC
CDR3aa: CASSPNWQGNYGYTF

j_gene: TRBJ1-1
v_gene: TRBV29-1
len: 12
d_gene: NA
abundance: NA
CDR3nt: TGCAGCGCGGGTGGGCTGAACACTGAAGCTTTCTTT
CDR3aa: CSAGGLNTEAFF

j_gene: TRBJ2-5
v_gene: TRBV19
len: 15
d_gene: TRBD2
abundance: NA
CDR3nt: TGTGCCAGTACCATGGGGGCTAGCGGGGAGGAGACCCAGTACTTC
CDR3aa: CASTMGASGEETQYF

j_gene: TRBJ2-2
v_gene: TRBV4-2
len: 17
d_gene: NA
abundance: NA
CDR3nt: TGTGCCAGCAGCCAAGAGTCTGGGGGGACGAACACCGGGGAGCTGTTTTTT
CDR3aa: CASSQESGGTNTGELFF

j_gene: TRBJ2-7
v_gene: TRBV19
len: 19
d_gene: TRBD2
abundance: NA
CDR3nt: TGTGCCAGTAGTCCCTTAACCGGACTAGCGGGGCGCTTCTCCTACGAGCAGTACTTC
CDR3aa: CASSPLTGLAGRFSYEQYF

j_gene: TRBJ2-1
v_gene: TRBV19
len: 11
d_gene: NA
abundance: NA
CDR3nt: TGTGCCAGTAGTAACGCGGATGAGCAGTTCTTC
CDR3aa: CASSNADEQFF

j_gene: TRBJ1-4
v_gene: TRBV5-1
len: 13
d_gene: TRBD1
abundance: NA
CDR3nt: TGCGCCACCCGACAGGGAACTAATGAAAAACTGTTTTTT
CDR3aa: CATRQGTNEKLFF

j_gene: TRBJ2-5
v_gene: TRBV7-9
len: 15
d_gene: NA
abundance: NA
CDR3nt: TGTGCCAGCAGCTTAGTGCGGAACTACCAAGAGACCCAGTACTTC
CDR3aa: CASSLVRNYQETQYF

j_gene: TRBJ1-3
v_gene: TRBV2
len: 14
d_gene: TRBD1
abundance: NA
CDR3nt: TGTGCCAGAAACAAGGGGGCCTCTGGAAACACCATATATTTT
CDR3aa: CARNKGASGNTIYF

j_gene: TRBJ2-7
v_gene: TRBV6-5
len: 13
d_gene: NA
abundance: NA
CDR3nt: TGTGCCAGCCGGTTCGGGGGGCTGTACGAGCAGTACTTC
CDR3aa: CASRFGGLYEQYF